The 27 T cell receptor beta chains below come from one sample, sequenced in a study of CD8 T cells in ankylosing spondylitis. In TCRdb, the 5' RACE reads were re-called with MiXCR into one record per CDR3 protein. The sample yields about 160,000 distinct CDR3 sequences, around a tenth seen once. The sequenced sample was blood, either unsorted or a sorted T cell fraction (not recorded which). All receptors derive from a female donor with ankylosing spondylitis or in good health (not recorded which).

V usage is TRBV11-2 and J usage is TRBJ2-3, with 10 bases identical to TRBD2. Germline V lookup: CDR1 SGHAT, CDR2 FQNNGV. The CDR3 is 13 residues long. After removal of 6 bases from V and 9 bases from J, the junction contained 6 bases not matched to a gene. CDR3 DNA: TGTGCCAGCAGTATCAAGACTAGCGGGACGCAGTATTTT. It encodes CASSIKTSGTQYF.

Only a few counts were recorded for this clonotype. The chain employs TRBV25-1 and TRBJ2-7, with D perhaps matching TRBD1 or TRBD2 (5 bases each). This CDR3 contains 14 residues. V shed 2 bases and J shed 0 bases, with 8 bases lying between them. Germline V gene data show CDR1 as MGHDK and CDR2 as SYGVNS. The DNA of the CDR3 is TGTGCCAGCAGTGAAATTGGGACCTCCTACGAGCAGTACTTC. Translation gives CASSEIGTSYEQYF.

The chain has TRBV6-5 and TRBJ2-7; D perhaps matches TRBD1 (6 bases). This CDR3 is 15 amino acids long. V shed 1 base and J shed 5 bases, with 15 bases lying between them. CDR1 and CDR2 (germline): MNHEY, SVGAGI. CDR3 residues: CASSYLGRGADEQYF. The CDR3 nucleotides are TGTGCCAGCAGTTACTTGGGCAGGGGCGCCGACGAGCAGTACTTC.

This clonotype was observed a handful of times. The chain couples TRBV7-8 to TRBJ2-7; tentatively, D is TRBD1 (6 bases). Trimming cost V 1 base and J 2 bases, with 18 bases left between them. From germline, CDR1 is SGHVS and CDR2 FQNEAQ. The CDR3 has 17 residues. The CDR3 protein is CASSLGVGARSPYEQYF. The CDR3 nucleotides are TGTGCCAGCAGCTTAGGGGTGGGGGCGCGGTCCCCCTACGAGCAGTACTTC.

CDR3 in amino acids: CASSQPTGFGHNEQFF. The DNA for the CDR3 is TGCGCCAGCAGCCAACCGACAGGGTTCGGCCACAATGAGCAGTTCTTC. This chain connects TRBV4-3 to TRBJ2-1; 7 nucleotides line up with TRBD1. CDR1 is LGHNA and CDR2 is YSLEER in the germline V gene. After removal of 2 bases from V and 5 bases from J, the junction contained 9 bases not matched to a gene. CDR3 size: 16 residues.

V usage is TRBV4-3 and J usage is TRBJ2-7; no definite D call. Trimming pared 0 bases from V and 6 bases from J, leaving 9 bases between. This CDR3 has 13 residues. From germline, CDR1 is LGHNA and CDR2 YSLEER. Written as DNA, the CDR3 is TGCGCCAGCAGCCAAGAAGAGGTTGGCGAGCAGTACTTC. This translates into CASSQEEVGEQYF.

This clonotype was counted only a few times. The chain carries TRBV30 and TRBJ2-7; possibly TRBD2 for D (5 bases). The germline gives CDR1 GTSNPN, CDR2 SVGIG (reference sequence). The V end lost 3 bases, the J end lost 5 bases, and 14 bases lay between the germline ends. CDR3 size: 13 residues. The CDR3 protein is CAWSGPSSNEQYF. In nucleotides, the CDR3 is TGTGCCTGGAGCGGACCTAGCAGCAACGAGCAGTACTTC.

V is TRBV7-9 and J is TRBJ2-1; no definite D call. Germline lookup yields CDR1 SEHNR and CDR2 FQNEAQ (reference sequence). This CDR3 region has 13 residues. Trimming stripped 1 base from V and 7 bases from J, with 8 bases between. The CDR3 DNA sequence: TGTGCCAGCAGCTTAGATATGACTAATGAGCAGTTCTTC. Translated: CASSLDMTNEQFF.

In its sample, this clonotype was seen a few times. The V and J genes are TRBV12-3 or TRBV12-4 and TRBJ1-2; D call uncertain. V lost 3 bases and J lost 7, with 6 bases in between. This CDR3 comprises 11 residues. Written as DNA, the CDR3 is TGTGCCAGCAGTTTTTTATCTGGCTACACCTTC. Residues: CASSFLSGYTF.

This clonotype was counted a few times. The chain is built from TRBV9 and TRBJ2-1; 8 nucleotides line up with TRBD2. J lost 10 bases, V lost 0 bases, and 6 bases had no gene match. In germline, CDR1 is SGDLS, CDR2 YYNGEE. CDR3 length: 14 amino acids. The CDR3 loop reads CASSVAYGRDEQFF. The CDR3 nucleotides read TGTGCCAGCAGCGTAGCCTACGGGAGGGACGAGCAGTTCTTC. Drawing the rest from reference TRBV9 and TRBJ2-1, the complete variable domain is DSGVTQTPKHLITATGQRVTLRCSPRSGDLSVYWYQQSLDQGLQFLIQYYNGEERAKGNILERFSAQQFPDLHSELNLSSLELGDSALYFCASSVAYGRDEQFFGPGTRLTVL.

The sample holds many counts of this clonotype. CDR3 protein: CASSFGQGNYEQYF. The CDR3, as DNA: TGCGCCAGCAGCTTTGGACAGGGGAACTACGAGCAGTACTTC. The rearrangement uses TRBV5-1 and TRBJ2-7, with 9 bases aligning to TRBD1. The CDR3 loop spans 14 amino acids. Germline V gives CDR1 SGHRS, CDR2 YFSETQ. V was clipped by 2 bases and J by 3 bases; unmatched bases: 3.

There are a few counts of this clonotype. The CDR3 bases are TGTGCCAGCAGTCCCTCCTTATCAGGGGGTTTCGACGAGCAGTACTTC. It translates to CASSPSLSGGFDEQYF. The chain has TRBV12-3 or TRBV12-4 and TRBJ2-7; 7 nucleotides line up with TRBD1. This CDR3 comprises 16 residues. Unmatched junction bases numbered 15, after V lost 5 bases and J lost 5 bases.

This clonotype was counted a few times. The chain joins TRBV5-1 to TRBJ2-1; 7 nucleotides agree with TRBD2. The CDR3 sequence is 17 residues long. The V and J ends lost 4 bases and 4 bases, in that order; junction bases with no gene match: 14. Germline values: CDR1 SGHRS, CDR2 YFSETQ. CDR3 residues: CASSLRTVGTTYNEQFF. In DNA, the CDR3 is TGCGCCAGCAGCCTCCGGACGGTAGGGACTACTTACAATGAGCAGTTCTTC.

The rearrangement joins TRBV2 to TRBJ2-7, with 8 bases identical to TRBD1. The CDR3 contains 16 residues. Germline V lookup: CDR1 SNHLY, CDR2 FYNNEI. V dropped 6 bases and J dropped 2; count of bases not matched to a gene: 12. The CDR3 reads CASSAMRGQGPYEQYF. The CDR3 bases are TGTGCCAGCAGCGCGATGCGAGGACAGGGACCCTACGAGCAGTACTTC.

V is TRBV4-3 and J is TRBJ1-5; D unresolved. The V end lost 0 bases, the J end lost 9 bases, and 9 bases lay between the germline ends. There are 13 residues in the CDR3. The germline gives CDR1 LGHNA, CDR2 YSLEER. CDR3 DNA sequence: TGCGCCAGCAGCCAAGATCTGAGGCCGCCCCAGCATTTT. The encoded protein is CASSQDLRPPQHF.

This chain uses TRBV20-1 with TRBJ2-7; 9 bases line up with TRBD2. The ends lost 3 bases at V and 5 bases at J; junction bases unmatched: 8. Germline assignment: CDR1 DFQATT and CDR2 SNEGSKA (reference sequence). CDR3 size: 14 residues. CDR3 amino acids: CSARGLAGTHEQYF. The DNA of the CDR3 is TGCAGTGCTAGGGGGCTAGCGGGAACGCACGAGCAGTACTTC.

In this sample, this clonotype turned up many times. The J gene is TRBJ2-1, the V gene TRBV5-5; D not resolved. CDR1 is SGHKS and CDR2 is YYEKEE in the germline V gene (reference sequence). The V gene lost 2 bases and the J gene lost 8 bases, with 5 bases spanning the gap. There are 11 residues in the CDR3. CDR3 nucleotides: TGTGCCAGCAGCTTTCTATATGAGCAGTTCTTC. Protein sequence: CASSFLYEQFF.

The rearrangement joins TRBV4-1 to TRBJ2-1; 10 positions agree with TRBD1. V dropped 1 base and J dropped 7; count of bases not matched to a gene: 10. CDR1 and CDR2 (germline): MGHRA, YSYEKL. The CDR3 totals 17 residues. CDR3 residues: CASSQGHRTGGPNEQFF. CDR3 DNA: TGCGCCAGCAGCCAAGGTCATCGGACAGGGGGTCCGAATGAGCAGTTCTTC.

Only a few counts were recorded for this clonotype. The chain joins TRBV11-2 to TRBJ2-1, with 10 bases aligning to TRBD2. This CDR3 contains 19 residues. V was clipped by 5 bases and J by 5 bases; unmatched bases: 18. The germline gives CDR1 SGHAT, CDR2 FQNNGV. Here the CDR3 DNA reads TGTGCCAGCAGCCCAGGGCCATCTCGTAGCGGGAGGTTCGACAATGAGCAGTTCTTC. This translates into CASSPGPSRSGRFDNEQFF. Full variable domain (outside the CDR3, taken from reference TRBV11-2 and TRBJ2-1): EAGVAQSPRYKIIEKRQSVAFWCNPISGHATLYWYQQILGQGPKLLIQFQNNGVVDDSQLPKDRFSAERLKGVDSTLKIQPAKLEDSAVYLCASSPGPSRSGRFDNEQFFGPGTRLTVL.

V is TRBV29-1 and J is TRBJ2-1; 12 bases align to TRBD1. Germline V CDR1 and CDR2: SQVTM, ANQGSEA. V shed 6 bases and J 6 bases; nucleotides not matched to a gene: 3. The CDR3 contains 13 residues. Here the CDR3 DNA reads TGCAGCGTCGGGACAGGGGGCGGCAATGAGCAGTTCTTC. Translating gives CSVGTGGGNEQFF.

The chain recombines TRBV28 with TRBJ2-1, with 7 bases matching TRBD2. Trimming removed 7 bases from V and 8 bases from J; junction bases left unmatched: 17. CDR3 length: 16 amino acids. Germline V gene lookup returns CDR1 MDHEN and CDR2 SYDVKM. The CDR3 DNA follows: TGTGCCAGCACGATCCTTGGGGGAGGGCCGTTGGATGAGCAGTTCTTC. Amino acid sequence: CASTILGGGPLDEQFF.

This clonotype was observed at least ten times. This chain connects TRBV7-9 to TRBJ1-3; D is unresolved. The V end was cut by 3 bases, the J end by 0 bases, with 3 bases between. The CDR3 spans 13 residues. Germline assignment: CDR1 SEHNR and CDR2 FQNEAQ (reference sequence). The CDR3: CASSLSSGNTIYF. CDR3 nucleotides: TGTGCCAGCAGCTTGTCCTCTGGAAACACCATATATTTT. Complete variable domain (other parts from reference TRBV7-9 and TRBJ1-3): DTGVSQNPRHKITKRGQNVTFRCDPISEHNRLYWYRQTLGQGPEFLTYFQNEAQLEKSRLLSDRFSAERPKGSFSTLEIQRTEQGDSAMYLCASSLSSGNTIYFGEGSWLTVV.

The V and J genes are TRBV4-3 and TRBJ2-3; 12 bases match TRBD2. J gave up 6 bases and V 2 bases, and 6 bases lay outside the gene matches. The germline V gene has CDR1 LGHNA and CDR2 YSLEER. This CDR3 has 16 residues. The CDR3: CASSQLLAGGPDTQYF. The CDR3 DNA is TGCGCCAGCAGCCAATTACTAGCGGGAGGACCCGATACGCAGTATTTT.

The CDR3, as DNA: TGTGCCAGCAGCCCCCTAGCGTCCTTCGACAATGAGCAGTTCTTC. Translated, it gives CASSPLASFDNEQFF. The gene calls are TRBV9 and TRBJ2-1; D may be TRBD2 (6 bases). The V end was cut by 4 bases, the J end by 5 bases, with 16 bases between. CDR1 is SGDLS and CDR2 is YYNGEE in the germline V gene. The CDR3 has 15 amino acids.

This chain uses TRBV12-3 or TRBV12-4 with TRBJ2-7; tentative D call: TRBD1 (6 bases). The ends were cut back, 6 bases at V and 0 bases at J, with 9 bases in the middle. The CDR3 consists of 13 residues. The CDR3 loop reads CASSNRDSYEQYF. The CDR3 DNA reads as TGTGCCAGCAGCAACAGGGACTCCTACGAGCAGTACTTC.

Points on this clonotype: A much bigger clone sits one base away, suggesting this may be a read error. The CDR3 DNA reads TGTGCCAGCAGCTTAGGGGGGGCTGAAGAGCAGTACTTC. Translation gives CASSLGGAEEQYF. V and J are TRBV7-9 and TRBJ2-7, with D perhaps given as TRBD1 or TRBD2 (6 bases each). The CDR3 totals 13 residues. Germline V gene sequence: CDR1 SEHNR, CDR2 FQNEAQ (reference sequence). Trimming left V 1 base short and J 7 bases short, with 11 bases between.

This clonotype has just a few counts. The chain combines TRBV6-2 or TRBV6-3 with TRBJ2-1; TRBD2 might be the D (6 bases). CDR3 length: 11 amino acids. Trimming removed 6 bases from V and 9 bases from J, with 9 bases in between. CDR1 MNHEY and CDR2 SVGEGT come from the germline V gene. In DNA form, the CDR3 reads TGTGCCAGCAGAGGAGGGAGTGAGCAGTTCTTC. Translated, it gives CASRGGSEQFF.